The sequence of this T cell receptor (beta chain) was determined in a study of T cells in Graves' hyperthyroidism and ophthalmopathy. Whole-study findings and limits: The model anticipated ophthalmopathy a median about 7.1 months pre-onset.

Hyperthyroidism, newly diagnosed and lasting under 2 months, affected patients aged 18 to 65. Each diagnosis was grounded in clinical symptoms, serum thyroxine and TRAb, thyroid ultrasound, and orbital computed tomography. Trimming stripped 3 bases from V and 9 bases from J, with 18 bases between. The CDR3 runs to 15 residues. Germline V gene data show CDR1 as SGHVS and CDR2 as FQNEAQ. This clonotype was seen more than once but under ten times. Its antigen is unidentified. RNA transcripts provided the source from which TCR beta CDR3 regions were amplified. HTBI primers drove first-round RT-PCR of the TCR CDR3. TCRdb processed the multiplex PCR reads anew with MiXCR; each CDR3 protein has one entry. The table records approximately 740,000 distinct CDR3 sequences, approximately 14% of them present only once.

This rearrangement joins TRBV7-8 to TRBJ2-1; D may correspond to TRBD1 or TRBD2 (6 bases each). The sequencing input was blood. This receptor was identified in a young woman with Graves' hyperthyroidism. CDR3 nucleotide sequence: TGTGCCAGCAGCTTGGGACAACGGAGACTAGTTGAGCAGTTCTTC. This sequence encodes CASSLGQRRLVEQFF. Drawing the rest from reference TRBV7-8 and TRBJ2-1, the complete variable domain is GAGVSQSPRYKVAKRGQDVALRCDPISGHVSLFWYQQALGQGPEFLTYFQNEAQLDKSGLPSDRFFAERPEGSVSTLKIQRTQQEDSAVYLCASSLGQRRLVEQFFGPGTRLTVL.